The rows below give T cell receptor beta chains drawn from one sample of a study of blood T cells in healthy people across ages. TCRdb re-called the 5' RACE reads with MiXCR, one entry per CDR3 protein. The table records about 1,500,000 distinct CDR3 sequences, 28% of them present only once. Input material: blood. These receptors were collected from a woman younger than 45 in good health. Each CDR3 is given with its conserved first and last residue. Fields, in order: J gene, V gene, D gene, clone size, CDR3 DNA, CDR3 protein. The D gene is left open where the match is weak. Rows may omit the clone size; those that give it use once, few, many or a size class.

j_gene: TRBJ1-2; v_gene: TRBV20-1; d_gene: -; abundance: -; CDR3nt: TGCAGTGCCAATCAAATGGAGGGAACTAACTATGGCTACACCTTC; CDR3aa: CSANQMEGTNYGYTF
j_gene: TRBJ1-1; v_gene: TRBV7-2; d_gene: -; abundance: -; CDR3nt: TGTGCCAGCACCGACAGTACCAGAATGAACACTGAAGCTTTCTTT; CDR3aa: CASTDSTRMNTEAFF
j_gene: TRBJ2-1; v_gene: TRBV5-1; d_gene: TRBD2; abundance: few; CDR3nt: TGCGCCAGCAGCTGGGCCCCTCTAGCGGGGGAATACAATGAGCAGTTCTTC; CDR3aa: CASSWAPLAGEYNEQFF
j_gene: TRBJ2-5; v_gene: TRBV28; d_gene: -; abundance: few; CDR3nt: TGTGCCAGCAGTCTCTGGGGGCGGAGAGGAGAGACCCAGTACTTC; CDR3aa: CASSLWGRRGETQYF
j_gene: TRBJ2-1; v_gene: TRBV24-1; d_gene: -; abundance: -; CDR3nt: TGTGCCACCAGTGATTCTTCTCAAGATGATGAGCAGTTCTTC; CDR3aa: CATSDSSQDDEQFF
j_gene: TRBJ2-3; v_gene: TRBV2; d_gene: -; abundance: once; CDR3nt: TGTGCCAGCAGTGAAGTCCTAGCGAGGAGAACAGATACGCAGTATTTT; CDR3aa: CASSEVLARRTDTQYF
j_gene: TRBJ2-1; v_gene: TRBV11-3; d_gene: -; abundance: many; CDR3nt: TGTGCCAGCAGCTTAGAGATGGTGGCCTCCTACAATGAGCAGTTCTTC; CDR3aa: CASSLEMVASYNEQFF
j_gene: TRBJ2-7; v_gene: TRBV5-1; d_gene: TRBD1; abundance: -; CDR3nt: TGCGCCAGCAGCCTGACAGGGGATCCCCTTACCGAGCAGTACTTC; CDR3aa: CASSLTGDPLTEQYF
j_gene: TRBJ1-6; v_gene: TRBV15; d_gene: -; abundance: -; CDR3nt: TGTGCCACCAGCAGAAGTGGCAGGGGCGATAATTCACCCCTCCACTTT; CDR3aa: CATSRSGRGDNSPLHF
j_gene: TRBJ1-5; v_gene: TRBV12-3/TRBV12-4; d_gene: -; abundance: few; CDR3nt: TGTGCCAGCAGTTTAGCCCAGGGGAGTGGACAGCCCCAGCATTTT; CDR3aa: CASSLAQGSGQPQHF
j_gene: TRBJ2-1; v_gene: TRBV7-2; d_gene: -; abundance: -; CDR3nt: TGTGCCAGCAGCTTGAGCAGCCTGTGGAGTGAGCAGTTCTTC; CDR3aa: CASSLSSLWSEQFF
j_gene: TRBJ2-6; v_gene: TRBV28; d_gene: -; abundance: few; CDR3nt: TGTGCCAGCGCCGCCCTCCGAAACACCAAAGCTCGTGGGGCCAACGTCCTGACTTTC; CDR3aa: CASAALRNTKARGANVLTF
j_gene: TRBJ2-7; v_gene: TRBV7-2; d_gene: TRBD2; abundance: -; CDR3nt: TGTGCCAGCAGCTTAGTTGGTCTAGCGGGAGACTCCTACGAGCAGTACTTC; CDR3aa: CASSLVGLAGDSYEQYF
j_gene: TRBJ1-2; v_gene: TRBV7-3; d_gene: -; abundance: -; CDR3nt: TGTGCCAGCAGTCCTACCGGGGGAAGCTCCCCTGGCTACACCTTC; CDR3aa: CASSPTGGSSPGYTF
j_gene: TRBJ2-7; v_gene: TRBV5-1; d_gene: -; abundance: -; CDR3nt: TGCGCCAGCAGACCTCCTCTTTCCTACGAGCAGTACTTC; CDR3aa: CASRPPLSYEQYF
j_gene: TRBJ1-1; v_gene: TRBV6-5; d_gene: -; abundance: few; CDR3nt: TGTGCCAGCAGTTACGAGGGCGGCAGGGCGAACACTGAAGCTTTCTTT; CDR3aa: CASSYEGGRANTEAFF
j_gene: TRBJ2-3; v_gene: TRBV20-1; d_gene: -; abundance: once; CDR3nt: TGCAGTGCTAGAGATGTGGGAAGGGGGGACACAGATACGCAGTATTTT; CDR3aa: CSARDVGRGDTDTQYF
j_gene: TRBJ2-4; v_gene: TRBV7-2; d_gene: TRBD2; abundance: -; CDR3nt: TGTGCCAGCAGCCCTAGCCCCGGGGGGTGGGACATTCAGTACTTC; CDR3aa: CASSPSPGGWDIQYF
j_gene: TRBJ2-7; v_gene: TRBV7-9; d_gene: -; abundance: few; CDR3nt: TGTGCCAGCAGCTTAGATGGTCTCGAGCAGTACTTC; CDR3aa: CASSLDGLEQYF
j_gene: TRBJ2-7; v_gene: TRBV3-1; d_gene: -; abundance: -; CDR3nt: TGTGCCAGCAGCCAGCGAGCCTACGAGCAGTACTTC; CDR3aa: CASSQRAYEQYF
j_gene: TRBJ2-5; v_gene: TRBV20-1; d_gene: -; abundance: -; CDR3nt: TGCAGTGCTGAGGTAACAGAGACCCAGTACTTC; CDR3aa: CSAEVTETQYF
j_gene: TRBJ2-7; v_gene: TRBV5-1; d_gene: TRBD1; abundance: many; CDR3nt: TGCGCCAGCAGCCCAGGGGGCCGCTCTCTTTACGAGCAGTACTTC; CDR3aa: CASSPGGRSLYEQYF
j_gene: TRBJ1-2; v_gene: TRBV20-1; d_gene: TRBD1; abundance: -; CDR3nt: TGCAGTGCTCATACAAGGGGGCTGGGCGGCTACACCTTC; CDR3aa: CSAHTRGLGGYTF
j_gene: TRBJ1-2; v_gene: TRBV11-2; d_gene: TRBD1; abundance: -; CDR3nt: TGTGCCAGCAGCTGGTCCGGGACAGGGTCAGCGAACTATGGCTACACCTTC; CDR3aa: CASSWSGTGSANYGYTF
j_gene: TRBJ1-6; v_gene: TRBV18; d_gene: TRBD1; abundance: -; CDR3nt: TGTGCCAGCTCACCAGAGGCAGGGGGGGGGTCACCCCTCCACTTT; CDR3aa: CASSPEAGGGSPLHF
j_gene: TRBJ1-4; v_gene: TRBV5-1; d_gene: -; abundance: -; CDR3nt: TGCGCCAGCAGCATCCAAACAACTAATGAAAAACTGTTTTTT; CDR3aa: CASSIQTTNEKLFF
j_gene: TRBJ2-1; v_gene: TRBV10-2; d_gene: -; abundance: few; CDR3nt: TGCGCCAGCAGTGATCGCGGGGGCCCGTACAATGAGCAGTTCTTC; CDR3aa: CASSDRGGPYNEQFF